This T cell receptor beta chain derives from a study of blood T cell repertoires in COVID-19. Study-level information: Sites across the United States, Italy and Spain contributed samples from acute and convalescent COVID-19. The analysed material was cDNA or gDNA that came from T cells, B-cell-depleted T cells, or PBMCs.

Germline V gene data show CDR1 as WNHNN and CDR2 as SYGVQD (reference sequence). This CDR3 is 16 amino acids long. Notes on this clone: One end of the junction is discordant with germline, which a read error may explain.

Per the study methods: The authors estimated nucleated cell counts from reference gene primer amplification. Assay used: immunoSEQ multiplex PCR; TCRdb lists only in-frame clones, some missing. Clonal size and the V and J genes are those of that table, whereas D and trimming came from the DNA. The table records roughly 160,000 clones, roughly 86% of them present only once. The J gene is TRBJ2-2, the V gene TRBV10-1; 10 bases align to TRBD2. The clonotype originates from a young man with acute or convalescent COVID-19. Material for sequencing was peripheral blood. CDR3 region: CASSLSGGAPRRGAVF. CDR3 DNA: TGCGCCAGCAGCTTAAGCGGGGGGGCCCCAAGGCGGGGAGCTGTTTTT.